The clone carrying this T cell receptor beta chain was counted many times. Its antigen remains unknown. The CDR3 is 15 amino acids. CDR1 and CDR2 (germline): LNHDA, SQIVND (reference sequence). V trimming: 3 bases; J trimming: 10 bases; junction bases outside the gene matches: 14. With a duration under 2 months, the hyperthyroidism was newly diagnosed in patients aged 18 to 65. This entry comes from a study of T cells in Graves' hyperthyroidism and ophthalmopathy. The study's findings and limits: Ophthalmopathy was identified by the model a median about 6.4 months ahead of onset.

The investigators amplified TCR beta CDR3 regions from RNA transcripts. HTBI primers were used for first-round RT-PCR of the TCR CDR3. TCRdb itself ran the multiplex PCR reads through MiXCR, one entry per CDR3 protein. Of around 760,000 distinct CDR3 sequences in the sample, about a third are singletons; the top ten hold around 30%. This TCR was sampled from a middle-aged woman with Graves' hyperthyroidism. Source material: blood. V gene TRBV19 combines with J gene TRBJ1-1; 7 positions agree with TRBD1. CDR3 nucleotides: TGTGCCAGTAGTATTCAGGCAGGGGGACGGTTTGGAGCTTTCTTT. Protein: CASSIQAGGRFGAFF.